The clone carrying this T cell receptor beta chain was detected a few times. The V gene end was trimmed by 2 bases and the J gene end by 6 bases; junction bases not matched to a gene: 8. The germline gives CDR1 SQVTM, CDR2 ANQGSEA. The CDR3 length is 15 residues. This entry is derived from a study of human T cells and chemical hapten exposure. Study-wide background: Upper back patch tests used 0.01% DPC, scored after 6 days.

TCRdb reprocessed the RACE reads with MiXCR, giving one entry per CDR3 protein. The profile shows some 52,000 distinct CDR3 sequences, more than 9.5% of them singletons. Time point given: patch test 3, about 24 weeks after DPC sensitization. Treatment noted: therapeutic diphenylcyclopropenone sensitization with weekly scalp DPC. This chain connects TRBV29-1 to TRBJ2-2, with 8 bases matching TRBD1. This TCR came from a woman aged 40 to 49 with alopecia areata. Some clones in this sample may be carry-over from other donors' samples. Sequenced here: whole blood, sampled in connection with sensitization to the hapten diphenylcyclopropenone (DPC). The DNA of the CDR3 is TGCAGCGTTGAAAAAATGGACAGGGCGGCCGGGGAGCTGTTTTTT. It yields the protein CSVEKMDRAAGELFF.